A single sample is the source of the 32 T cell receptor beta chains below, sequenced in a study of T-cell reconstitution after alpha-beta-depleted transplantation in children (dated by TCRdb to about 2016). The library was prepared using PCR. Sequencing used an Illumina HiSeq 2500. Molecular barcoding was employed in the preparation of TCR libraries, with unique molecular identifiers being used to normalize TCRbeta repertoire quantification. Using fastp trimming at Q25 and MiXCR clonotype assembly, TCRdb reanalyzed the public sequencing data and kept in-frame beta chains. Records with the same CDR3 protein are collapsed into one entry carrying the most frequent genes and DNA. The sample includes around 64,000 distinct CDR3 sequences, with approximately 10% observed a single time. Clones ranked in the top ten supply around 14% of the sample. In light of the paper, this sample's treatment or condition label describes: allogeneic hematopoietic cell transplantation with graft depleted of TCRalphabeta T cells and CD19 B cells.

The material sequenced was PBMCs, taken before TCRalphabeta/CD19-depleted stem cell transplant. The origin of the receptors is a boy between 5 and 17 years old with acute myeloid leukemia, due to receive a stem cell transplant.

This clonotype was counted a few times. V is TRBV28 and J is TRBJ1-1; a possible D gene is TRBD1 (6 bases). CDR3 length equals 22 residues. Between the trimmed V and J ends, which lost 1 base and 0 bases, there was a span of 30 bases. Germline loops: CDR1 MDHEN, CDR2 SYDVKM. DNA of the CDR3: TGTGCCAGCAGTTTATACTTAGGGGCCGGGGGGCAGACAGACAACATGAACACTGAAGCTTTCTTT. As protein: CASSLYLGAGGQTDNMNTEAFF.

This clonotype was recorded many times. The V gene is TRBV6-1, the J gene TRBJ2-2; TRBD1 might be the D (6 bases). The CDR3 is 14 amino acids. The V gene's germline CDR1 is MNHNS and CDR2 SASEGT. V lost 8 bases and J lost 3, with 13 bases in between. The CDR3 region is CASYRGMDTGELFF. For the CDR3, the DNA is TGTGCCAGCTATAGGGGGATGGACACCGGGGAGCTGTTTTTT.

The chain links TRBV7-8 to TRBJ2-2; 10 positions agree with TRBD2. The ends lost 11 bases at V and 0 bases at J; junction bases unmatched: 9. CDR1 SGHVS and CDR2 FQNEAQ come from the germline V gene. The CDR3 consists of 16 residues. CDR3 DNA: TGTGCCTCCCCTCCTAGCGGGAGTTCGAACACCGGGGAGCTGTTTTTT. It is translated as CASPPSGSSNTGELFF.

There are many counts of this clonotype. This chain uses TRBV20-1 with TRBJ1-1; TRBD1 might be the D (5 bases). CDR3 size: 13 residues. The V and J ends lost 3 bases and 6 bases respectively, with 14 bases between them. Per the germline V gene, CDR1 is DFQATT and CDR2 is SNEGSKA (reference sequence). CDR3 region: CSASLRTRPEAFF. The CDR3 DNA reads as TGCAGTGCTAGCCTTAGGACAAGGCCTGAAGCTTTCTTT.

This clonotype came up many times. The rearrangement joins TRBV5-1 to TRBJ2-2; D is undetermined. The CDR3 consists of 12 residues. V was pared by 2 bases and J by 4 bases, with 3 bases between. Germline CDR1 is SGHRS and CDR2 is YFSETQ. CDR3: CASSFITGELFF. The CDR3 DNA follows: TGCGCCAGCAGCTTCATCACCGGGGAGCTGTTTTTT.

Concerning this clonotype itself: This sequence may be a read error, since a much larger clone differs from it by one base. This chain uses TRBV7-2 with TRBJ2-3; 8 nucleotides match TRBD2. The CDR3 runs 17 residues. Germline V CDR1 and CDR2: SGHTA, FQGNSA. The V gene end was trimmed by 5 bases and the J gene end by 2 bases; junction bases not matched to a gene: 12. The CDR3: CASSTGWREDPTDTQYF. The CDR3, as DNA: TGTGCCAGCAGCACGGGATGGCGGGAGGACCCCACAGATACGCAGTATTTT.

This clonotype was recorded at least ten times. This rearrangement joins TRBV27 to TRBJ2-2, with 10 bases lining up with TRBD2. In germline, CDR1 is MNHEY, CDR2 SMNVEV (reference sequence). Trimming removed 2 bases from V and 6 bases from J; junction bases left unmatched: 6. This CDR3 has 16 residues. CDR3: CASSLLGLADAGELFF. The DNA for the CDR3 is TGTGCCAGCAGTTTACTCGGACTAGCGGATGCCGGGGAGCTGTTTTTT.

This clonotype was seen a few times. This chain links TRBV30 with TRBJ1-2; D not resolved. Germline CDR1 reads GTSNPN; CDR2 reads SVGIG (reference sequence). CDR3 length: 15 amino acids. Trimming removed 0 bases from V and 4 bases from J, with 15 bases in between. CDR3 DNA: TGTGCCTGGAGTGTACATTCGGGAGGAGCCTATGGCTACACCTTC. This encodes CAWSVHSGGAYGYTF.

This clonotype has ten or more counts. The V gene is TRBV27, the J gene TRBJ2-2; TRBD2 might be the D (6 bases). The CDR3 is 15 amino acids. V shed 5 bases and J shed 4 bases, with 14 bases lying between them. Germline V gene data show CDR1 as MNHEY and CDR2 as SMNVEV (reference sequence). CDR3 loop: CASSPSLEGTGELFF. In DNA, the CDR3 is TGTGCCAGCAGTCCGAGTCTGGAGGGCACCGGGGAGCTGTTTTTT.

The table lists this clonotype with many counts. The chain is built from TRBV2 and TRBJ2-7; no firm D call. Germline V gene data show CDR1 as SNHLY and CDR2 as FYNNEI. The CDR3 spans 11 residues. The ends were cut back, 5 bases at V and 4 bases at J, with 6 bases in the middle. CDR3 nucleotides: TGTGCCAGCAGTCCGCTATACGAGCAGTACGTC. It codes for CASSPLYEQYV.

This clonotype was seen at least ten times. The CDR3 loop reads CASSPLTGGSYGYTF. DNA of the CDR3: TGTGCCAGCAGTCCGTTGACAGGGGGCAGCTATGGCTACACCTTC. V gene TRBV27 combines with J gene TRBJ1-2, with 10 bases aligning to TRBD1. Germline CDR1 MNHEY, CDR2 SMNVEV (reference sequence). The CDR3 sequence is 15 residues long. J gave up 4 bases and V 5 bases, and 7 bases lay outside the gene matches.

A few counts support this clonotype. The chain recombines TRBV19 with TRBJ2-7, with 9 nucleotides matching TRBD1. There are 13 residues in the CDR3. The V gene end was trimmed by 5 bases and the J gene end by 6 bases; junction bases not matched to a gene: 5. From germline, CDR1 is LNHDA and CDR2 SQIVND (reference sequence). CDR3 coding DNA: TGTGCCAGTAGTCCACAGGGGGCCGGCGAGCAGTACTTC. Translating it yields CASSPQGAGEQYF.

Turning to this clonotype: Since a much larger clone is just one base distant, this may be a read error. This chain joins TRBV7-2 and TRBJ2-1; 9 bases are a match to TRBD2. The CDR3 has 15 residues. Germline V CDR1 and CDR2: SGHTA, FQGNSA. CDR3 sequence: CASSYPGTSQNDQFF. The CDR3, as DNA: TGTGCCAGCAGCTACCCCGGGACTAGCCAAAATGACCAGTTCTTC.

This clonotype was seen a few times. For the CDR3, the DNA is TGCAGTGCTAGAGATATAGCGGGGGGATCATACGAGCAGTACGTC. It yields the protein CSARDIAGGSYEQYV. This chain connects TRBV20-1 to TRBJ2-7, with 10 bases that match TRBD2. Germline-derived CDR1 and CDR2 are DFQATT and SNEGSKA (reference sequence). Trimming took 0 bases from V and 4 from J; bases not matched to a gene: 6. CDR3 size: 15 residues.

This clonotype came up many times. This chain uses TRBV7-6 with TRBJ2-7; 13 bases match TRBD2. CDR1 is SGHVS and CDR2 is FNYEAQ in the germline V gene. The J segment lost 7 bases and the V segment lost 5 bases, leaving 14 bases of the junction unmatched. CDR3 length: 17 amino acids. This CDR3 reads CASSPAGLAGVSGEQYF. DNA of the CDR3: TGTGCCAGCAGCCCTGCCGGACTAGCGGGAGTTTCGGGTGAGCAGTACTTC.

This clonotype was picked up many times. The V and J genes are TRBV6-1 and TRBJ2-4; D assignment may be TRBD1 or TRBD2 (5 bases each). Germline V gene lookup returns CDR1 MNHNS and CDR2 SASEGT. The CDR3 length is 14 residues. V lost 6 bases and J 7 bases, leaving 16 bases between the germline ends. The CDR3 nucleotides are TGTGCCAGCAGCCTCGGGCCGGGGCCGAACATTCAGTACTTC. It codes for CASSLGPGPNIQYF.

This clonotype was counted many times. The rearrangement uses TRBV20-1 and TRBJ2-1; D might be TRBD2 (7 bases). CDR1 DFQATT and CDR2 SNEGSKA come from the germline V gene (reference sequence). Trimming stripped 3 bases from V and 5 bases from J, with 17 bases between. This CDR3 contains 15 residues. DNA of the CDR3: TGCAGTGCTAGCCCTGAGGGGGGGGGGAACAATGAGCAGTTCTTC. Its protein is CSASPEGGGNNEQFF.

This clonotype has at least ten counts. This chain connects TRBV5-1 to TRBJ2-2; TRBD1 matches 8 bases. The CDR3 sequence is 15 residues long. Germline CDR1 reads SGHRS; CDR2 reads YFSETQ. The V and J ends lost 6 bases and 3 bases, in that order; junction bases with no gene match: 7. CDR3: CASTRTGSYTGELFF. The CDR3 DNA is TGCGCCAGCACCCGGACAGGGAGTTACACCGGGGAGCTGTTTTTT.

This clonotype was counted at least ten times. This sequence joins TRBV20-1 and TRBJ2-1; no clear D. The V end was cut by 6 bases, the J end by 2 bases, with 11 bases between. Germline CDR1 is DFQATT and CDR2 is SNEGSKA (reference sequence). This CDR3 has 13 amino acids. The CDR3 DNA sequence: TGCAGTGCCCGACCGAATCCCTACAATGAGCAGTTCTTC. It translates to CSARPNPYNEQFF.

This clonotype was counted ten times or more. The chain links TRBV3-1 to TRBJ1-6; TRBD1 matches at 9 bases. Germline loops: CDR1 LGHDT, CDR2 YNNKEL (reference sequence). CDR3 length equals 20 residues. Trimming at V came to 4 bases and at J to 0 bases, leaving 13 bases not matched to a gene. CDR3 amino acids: CASSLFIPGQGSSYNSPLHF. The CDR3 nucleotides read TGTGCCAGCAGCCTTTTTATTCCGGGACAGGGAAGCTCCTATAATTCACCCCTCCACTTT.

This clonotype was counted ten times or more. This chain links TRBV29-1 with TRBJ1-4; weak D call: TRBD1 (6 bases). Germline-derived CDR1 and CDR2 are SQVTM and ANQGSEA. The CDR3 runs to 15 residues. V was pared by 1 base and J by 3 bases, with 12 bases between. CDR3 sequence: CSVEGGPGANEKLFF. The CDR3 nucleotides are TGCAGCGTTGAAGGAGGGCCAGGGGCTAATGAAAAACTGTTTTTT.

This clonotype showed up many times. The CDR3 spells CASSASSYGYTF. CDR3 bases: TGTGCCAGCAGTGCGAGTTCCTATGGCTACACCTTC. V and J are TRBV25-1 and TRBJ1-2; no reliable D call. Trimming removed 4 bases from V and 4 bases from J, with 7 bases in between. In germline, CDR1 is MGHDK, CDR2 SYGVNS. This CDR3 comprises 12 residues.

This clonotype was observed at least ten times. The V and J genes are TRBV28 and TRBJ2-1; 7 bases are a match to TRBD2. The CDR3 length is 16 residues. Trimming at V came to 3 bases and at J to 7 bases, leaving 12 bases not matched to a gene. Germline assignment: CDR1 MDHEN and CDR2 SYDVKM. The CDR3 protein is CASSLGTTPRRNEQFF. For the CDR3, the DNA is TGTGCCAGCAGTTTGGGGACTACCCCGCGGCGGAATGAGCAGTTCTTC.

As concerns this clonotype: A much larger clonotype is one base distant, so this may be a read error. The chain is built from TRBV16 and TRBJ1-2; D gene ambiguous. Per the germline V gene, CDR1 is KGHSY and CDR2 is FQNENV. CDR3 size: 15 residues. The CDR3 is CAISLRSANYYGYTF. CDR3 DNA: TGTGCCATCAGCCTCCGGTCCGCCAATTACTATGGCTACACCTTC.

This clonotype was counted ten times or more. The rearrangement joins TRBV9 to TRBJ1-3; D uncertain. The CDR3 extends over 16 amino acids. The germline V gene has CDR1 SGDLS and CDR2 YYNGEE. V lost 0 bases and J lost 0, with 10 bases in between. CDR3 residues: CASSVVSSLSGNTIYF. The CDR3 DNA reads TGTGCCAGCAGCGTAGTGTCTTCGCTCTCTGGAAACACCATATATTTT.

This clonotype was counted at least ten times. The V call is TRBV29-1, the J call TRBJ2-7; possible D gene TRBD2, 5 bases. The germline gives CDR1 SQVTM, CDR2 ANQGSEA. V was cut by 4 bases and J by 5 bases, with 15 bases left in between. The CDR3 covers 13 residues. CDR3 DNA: TGCAGCGTTGTTCGTACTACTAGGAACGAGCAGTACTTC. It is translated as CSVVRTTRNEQYF.

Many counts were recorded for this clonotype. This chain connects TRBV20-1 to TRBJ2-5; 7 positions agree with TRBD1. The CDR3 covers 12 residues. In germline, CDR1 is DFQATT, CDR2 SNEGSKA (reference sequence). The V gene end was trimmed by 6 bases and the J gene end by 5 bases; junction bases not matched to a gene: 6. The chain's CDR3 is CSARQGRETQYF. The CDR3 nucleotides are TGCAGTGCAAGACAGGGAAGGGAGACCCAGTACTTC.

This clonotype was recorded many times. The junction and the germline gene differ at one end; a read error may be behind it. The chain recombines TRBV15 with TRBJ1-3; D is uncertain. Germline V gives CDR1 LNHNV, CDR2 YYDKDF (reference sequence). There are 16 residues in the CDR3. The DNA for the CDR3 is TGTGCCACCAGCAGAGATCGTCCAAGAACTGGAAACACTATATATTTT. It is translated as CATSRDRPRTGNTIYF.

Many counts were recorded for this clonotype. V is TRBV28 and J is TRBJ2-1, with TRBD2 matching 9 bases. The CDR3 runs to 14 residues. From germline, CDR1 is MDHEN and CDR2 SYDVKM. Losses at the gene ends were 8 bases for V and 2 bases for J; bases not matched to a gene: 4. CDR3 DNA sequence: TGTGCCAGCGAACTAGCGGGCCCCTACAATGAGCAGTTCTTC. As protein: CASELAGPYNEQFF.

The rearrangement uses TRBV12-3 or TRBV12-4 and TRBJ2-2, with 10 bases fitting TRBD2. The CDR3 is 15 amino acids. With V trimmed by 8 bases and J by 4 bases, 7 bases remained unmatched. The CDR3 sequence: CASATGTSVTGELFF. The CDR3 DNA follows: TGTGCCAGCGCCACCGGGACTAGCGTCACCGGGGAGCTGTTTTTT.

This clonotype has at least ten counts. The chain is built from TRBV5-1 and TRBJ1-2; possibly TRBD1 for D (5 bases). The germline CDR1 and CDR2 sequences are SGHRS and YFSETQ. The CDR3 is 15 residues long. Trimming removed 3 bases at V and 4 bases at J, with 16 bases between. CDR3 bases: TGCGCCAGCAGCTCGGACGGAGGGGTCCGCTATGGCTACACCTTC. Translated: CASSSDGGVRYGYTF.

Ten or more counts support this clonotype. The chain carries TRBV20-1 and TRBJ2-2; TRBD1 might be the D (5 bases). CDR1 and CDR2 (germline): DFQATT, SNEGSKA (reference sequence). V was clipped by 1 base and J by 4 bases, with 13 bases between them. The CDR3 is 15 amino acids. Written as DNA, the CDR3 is TGCAGTGCTAGAGCAGGGTTATTATTCACCGGGGAGCTGTTTTTT. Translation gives CSARAGLLFTGELFF.